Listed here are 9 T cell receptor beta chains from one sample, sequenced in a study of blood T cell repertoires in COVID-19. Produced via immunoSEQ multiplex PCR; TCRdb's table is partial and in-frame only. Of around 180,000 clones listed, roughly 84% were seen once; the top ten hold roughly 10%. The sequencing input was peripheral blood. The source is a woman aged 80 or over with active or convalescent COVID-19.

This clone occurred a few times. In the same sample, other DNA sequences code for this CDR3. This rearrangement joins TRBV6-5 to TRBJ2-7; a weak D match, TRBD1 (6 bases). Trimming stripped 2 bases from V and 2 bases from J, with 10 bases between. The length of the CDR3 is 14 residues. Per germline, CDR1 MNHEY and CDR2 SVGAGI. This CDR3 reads CASSYLDRTYEQYF. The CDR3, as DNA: TGTGCCAGCAGTTACCTGGACAGAACCTACGAGCAGTACTTC.

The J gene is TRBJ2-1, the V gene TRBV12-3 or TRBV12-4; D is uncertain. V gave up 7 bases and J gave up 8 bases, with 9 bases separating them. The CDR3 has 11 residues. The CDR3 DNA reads TGTGCCAGCAAGGTACGGGATGAGCAGTTCTTC. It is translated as CASKVRDEQFF.

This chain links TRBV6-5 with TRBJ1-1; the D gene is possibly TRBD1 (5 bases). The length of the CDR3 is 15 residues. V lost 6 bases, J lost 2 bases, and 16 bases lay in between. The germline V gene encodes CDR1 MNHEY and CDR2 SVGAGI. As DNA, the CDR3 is TGTGCCAGCAGGTCACCCGGACACCTAAACACTGAAGCTTTCTTT. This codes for CASRSPGHLNTEAFF.

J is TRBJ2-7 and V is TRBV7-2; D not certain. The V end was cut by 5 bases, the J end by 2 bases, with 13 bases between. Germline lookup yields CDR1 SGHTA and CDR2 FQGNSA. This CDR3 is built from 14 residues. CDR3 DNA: TGTGCCAGCAGCCTGTCTCGGGTCCCCTACGAGCAGTACTTC. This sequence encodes CASSLSRVPYEQYF.

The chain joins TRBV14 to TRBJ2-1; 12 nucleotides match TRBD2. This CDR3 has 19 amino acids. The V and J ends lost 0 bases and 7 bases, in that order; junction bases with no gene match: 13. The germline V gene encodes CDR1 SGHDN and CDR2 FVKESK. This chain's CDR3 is CASSQDLASGRVGGNEQFF. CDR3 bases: TGTGCCAGCAGCCAAGATTTGGCTAGCGGGAGGGTTGGAGGGAATGAGCAGTTCTTC.

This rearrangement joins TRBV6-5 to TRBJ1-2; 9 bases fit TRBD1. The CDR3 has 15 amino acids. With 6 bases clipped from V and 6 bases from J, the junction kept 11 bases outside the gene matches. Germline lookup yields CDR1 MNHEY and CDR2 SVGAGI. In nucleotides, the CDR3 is TGTGCCAGCAGGGGATTAGGGACAGGGATTAATGGCTACACCTTC. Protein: CASRGLGTGINGYTF.

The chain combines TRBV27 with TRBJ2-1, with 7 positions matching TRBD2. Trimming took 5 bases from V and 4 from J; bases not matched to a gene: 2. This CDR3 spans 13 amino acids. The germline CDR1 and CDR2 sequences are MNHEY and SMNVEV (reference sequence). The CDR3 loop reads CASSKREYNEQFF. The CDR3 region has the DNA TGTGCCAGCAGTAAGCGGGAATACAATGAGCAGTTCTTC.

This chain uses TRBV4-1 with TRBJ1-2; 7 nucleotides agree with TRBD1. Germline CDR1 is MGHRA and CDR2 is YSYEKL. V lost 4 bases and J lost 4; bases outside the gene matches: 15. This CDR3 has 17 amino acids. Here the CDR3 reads CASSPRTGPLELYGYTF. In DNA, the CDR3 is TGCGCCAGCAGCCCAAGGACAGGACCCTTGGAGCTCTATGGCTACACCTTC.

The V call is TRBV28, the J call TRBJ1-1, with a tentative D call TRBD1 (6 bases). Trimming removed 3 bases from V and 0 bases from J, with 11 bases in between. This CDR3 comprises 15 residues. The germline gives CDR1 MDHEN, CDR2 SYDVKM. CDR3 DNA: TGTGCCAGCAGTTTGGCGACAGGCGTGAACACTGAAGCTTTCTTT. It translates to CASSLATGVNTEAFF.